The T cell receptor (beta chain) under discussion was sequenced for a study of T-cell memory formation after mild COVID-19. The study, taken as a whole, reports: Clones contracting day 15 to 85 were balanced CD4/CD8; later expanders leaned CD4+. Most CD4+ clones that shrank were in CM and EM, while CD8+ ones turned up in EMRA.

With respect to this clonotype: The target antigen is unknown.

TCRdb reprocessed the 5' RACE reads with MiXCR, giving one entry per CDR3 protein. The sample records a few hundred thousand distinct CDR3 sequences, roughly a sixth being singletons. Germline CDR1 reads MNHEY; CDR2 reads SVGAGI. The CDR3 totals 14 residues. V lost 6 bases and J 6 bases, leaving 12 bases between the germline ends. Specimen: PBMCs or a T cell subset sorted from them (not recorded which). This chain links TRBV6-5 with TRBJ1-6; D not resolved. The receptor comes from a man younger than 35 who had mild COVID-19 (a few samples of this study predate the infection). Cell type and time point are not known. The CDR3 here is CASSVDGANSPLHF. The CDR3 DNA follows: TGTGCCAGCAGCGTCGATGGTGCTAATTCACCCCTCCACTTT.